This T cell receptor (beta chain) stems from a study of T cell repertoires in cytomegalovirus infection. Study overall: Public signatures in TCR beta pointed to CMV infection and matching HLA type. Findings and caveats of the study: Ex vivo responses were dominated by HLA-C-restricted CMV-specific TCR beta clonotypes.

TCRdb recomputed calls from the reads with MiXCR, one row per CDR3 protein. The sample has roughly 300,000 distinct CDR3 sequences, 20% to 30% seen once. On this clonotype: Its antigen is unidentified. An end of the junction differs from the germline gene, which may be a read error.

The CDR3 consists of 13 residues. The germline V gene encodes CDR1 DFQATT and CDR2 SNEGSKA (reference sequence). Material: PBMCs. The gene calls are TRBV20-1 and TRBJ2-7; D is tentatively TRBD1 or TRBD2 (5 bases each). This TCR was recovered from a human donor in good health (CMV status not recorded). Some clones in this sample may be carry-over from other donors' samples. CDR3 residues: CSARGPTSFEQYF. The CDR3 nucleotides read TGCAGTGCTAGGGGACCGACCTCCTTCGAGCAGTACTTC.